The 21 T cell receptor beta chains below come from one sample, sequenced in a study of blood T cell repertoires in COVID-19. The data were produced by immunoSEQ multiplex PCR, yet TCRdb's version contains in-frame clones alone and is incomplete. The repertoire holds under 250,000 clones, with about 80% as singletons. Sequenced material: peripheral blood. These receptors originate from an older woman with acute or convalescent COVID-19.

The chain joins TRBV4-1 to TRBJ1-5; perhaps TRBD1 as D (5 bases). CDR3 size: 15 residues. Germline values: CDR1 MGHRA, CDR2 YSYEKL. With 0 bases removed from V and 3 bases from J, the gap between germline ends came to 9 bases. The CDR3 nucleotides are TGCGCCAGCAGCCAAGACAGGGCCACCAATCAGCCCCAGCATTTT. It codes for CASSQDRATNQPQHF.

There are a few counts of this clone. The chain carries TRBV7-3 and TRBJ2-7; 9 bases agree with TRBD2. Looked up from germline, CDR1 is SGHTA and CDR2 is FQGTGA. The CDR3 runs 15 residues. The V gene end was trimmed by 2 bases and the J gene end by 4 bases; junction bases not matched to a gene: 6. CDR3 DNA: TGTGCCAGCAGCTTAGTCGCGGGGGGGAGATACGAGCAGTACTTC. Its protein product is CASSLVAGGRYEQYF.

The chain recombines TRBV12-3 or TRBV12-4 with TRBJ2-3; perhaps TRBD2 as D (5 bases). V was clipped by 3 bases and J by 5 bases, with 6 bases between them. This CDR3 spans 12 amino acids. The CDR3 DNA reads TGTGCCAGCAGTTTTCGGGAAGATACGCAGTATTTT. Amino acid sequence: CASSFREDTQYF.

The genes are TRBV9 and TRBJ2-7; possibly TRBD2 for D (5 bases). V dropped 2 bases and J dropped 3 bases, with 9 bases sitting between them. Germline-derived CDR1 and CDR2 are SGDLS and YYNGEE. The CDR3 runs 13 residues. CDR3 sequence reads: CASSVSEGYEQYF. In DNA, the CDR3 is TGTGCCAGCAGCGTTAGCGAGGGCTACGAGCAGTACTTC.

CDR3 residues: CASSPTDLNYNEQFF. The DNA of the CDR3 is TGTGCCAGCAGTCCAACAGACCTAAACTACAATGAGCAGTTCTTC. The rearrangement uses TRBV6-2 or TRBV6-3 and TRBJ2-1; D remains ambiguous. V gave up 5 bases and J gave up 3 bases, with 14 bases separating them. The CDR3 consists of 15 residues. Germline CDR1 MNHEY, CDR2 SVGEGT.

V usage is TRBV6-5 and J usage is TRBJ1-5, with a possible D match to TRBD1 (6 bases). The CDR3 runs to 15 residues. Germline CDR1 reads MNHEY; CDR2 reads SVGAGI. V gave up 6 bases and J gave up 3 bases, with 15 bases separating them. For the CDR3, the DNA is TGTGCCAGCAGAAAAGCGGGGGGGGCCAATCAGCCCCAGCATTTT. Encoded protein: CASRKAGGANQPQHF.

This clone was counted a single time. The V and J genes are TRBV19 and TRBJ1-5, with a weak D call TRBD1 (5 bases). CDR3 length: 15 amino acids. Trimming removed 11 bases from V and 0 bases from J, with 17 bases in between. The germline V gene has CDR1 LNHDA and CDR2 SQIVND (reference sequence). The CDR3 coding sequence is TGTGCCTCTCGGGGGGGTACCTATAGCAATCAGCCCCAGCATTTT. Translation: CASRGGTYSNQPQHF.

The chain joins TRBV20-1 to TRBJ1-6; D call uncertain. Germline V CDR1 and CDR2: DFQATT, SNEGSKA (reference sequence). V lost 3 bases and J lost 2, with 8 bases in between. The CDR3 contains 14 residues. As DNA, the CDR3 is TGCAGTGCTAGTATCGGTACCTATAATTCACCCCTCCACTTT. It codes for CSASIGTYNSPLHF.

This sequence joins TRBV9 and TRBJ2-6, with 9 bases that match TRBD1. This CDR3 spans 18 amino acids. V lost 4 bases to trimming and J lost 0 bases; unmatched junction nucleotides: 8. Germline V gene lookup returns CDR1 SGDLS and CDR2 YYNGEE. CDR3 loop: CASSPSGTGPSGANVLTF. CDR3 DNA: TGTGCCAGCAGCCCGTCCGGGACAGGGCCCTCTGGGGCCAACGTCCTGACTTTC.

CDR3 nucleotide sequence: TGCGCCAGCAGACCCTTTGAGCGGGGGGACTACGAGCAGTACTTC. The encoded protein is CASRPFERGDYEQYF. The chain recombines TRBV4-1 with TRBJ2-7; 9 nucleotides line up with TRBD2. The germline V gene has CDR1 MGHRA and CDR2 YSYEKL. Trimming cost V 6 bases and J 3 bases; bases outside gene matches: 9. CDR3 length: 15 residues.

The chain links TRBV15 to TRBJ2-7; D gene unclear. The CDR3 loop spans 14 amino acids. The V end lost 0 bases, the J end lost 1 base, and 7 bases lay between the germline ends. Looked up from germline, CDR1 is LNHNV and CDR2 is YYDKDF (reference sequence). For the CDR3, the DNA is TGTGCCACCAGCAGAGATCTACTGTCCTACGAGCAGTACTTC. This gives the protein CATSRDLLSYEQYF.

This sequence joins TRBV7-2 and TRBJ2-3, with 7 bases aligning to TRBD1. This CDR3 is built from 15 residues. J gave up 1 base and V 6 bases, and 7 bases lay outside the gene matches. Germline V gives CDR1 SGHTA, CDR2 FQGNSA. The CDR3 spells CASRTTGAGTDTQYF. CDR3 nucleotide sequence: TGTGCCAGCAGGACTACAGGGGCGGGCACAGATACGCAGTATTTT.

This clone has more than one count but fewer than ten. The genes are TRBV9 and TRBJ1-2; a weak D match, TRBD1 (5 bases). This CDR3 spans 15 amino acids. Trimming shortened V by 0 bases and J by 5 bases, and 14 bases separated the two germline ends. Germline V gene data show CDR1 as SGDLS and CDR2 as YYNGEE. CDR3 sequence reads: CASSVGQGVGYGYTF. The CDR3 DNA reads TGTGCCAGCAGCGTAGGACAAGGGGTAGGGTATGGCTACACCTTC. The variable domain in full, completed from reference TRBV9 and TRBJ1-2, reads DSGVTQTPKHLITATGQRVTLRCSPRSGDLSVYWYQQSLDQGLQFLIQYYNGEERAKGNILERFSAQQFPDLHSELNLSSLELGDSALYFCASSVGQGVGYGYTFGSGTRLTVV.

This clone appeared a few times. The CDR3 DNA reads TGTGCCAGCAGCTTGGGAGGACTTTCTAATGAAAAACTGTTTTTT. This codes for CASSLGGLSNEKLFF. The chain has TRBV5-6 and TRBJ1-4; D is uncertain. V dropped 0 bases and J dropped 3 bases, with 9 bases sitting between them. This CDR3 is 15 amino acids long. Germline CDR1 SGHDT, CDR2 YYEEEE.

This clone was detected once. V usage is TRBV19 and J usage is TRBJ1-3, with TRBD1 identical over 9 bases. Trimming took 7 bases from V and 1 from J; bases not matched to a gene: 8. The V gene's germline CDR1 is LNHDA and CDR2 SQIVND (reference sequence). This CDR3 has 16 residues. CDR3: CASTWGQGGSGNTIYF. The CDR3 region has the DNA TGTGCCAGTACCTGGGGACAGGGAGGTTCTGGAAACACCATATATTTT.

This clone was recorded once. The chain employs TRBV25-1 and TRBJ1-6; D is perhaps TRBD1 (5 bases). CDR3 size: 14 residues. Germline CDR1 reads MGHDK; CDR2 reads SYGVNS. Trimming left V 6 bases short and J 5 bases short, with 11 bases between. CDR3 coding DNA: TGTGCCAGCAGGCCGGGACTGGATAATTCACCCCTCCACTTT. The encoded protein is CASRPGLDNSPLHF.

The V call is TRBV27, the J call TRBJ2-2; possibly TRBD2 for D (5 bases). This CDR3 is built from 14 residues. Germline V lookup: CDR1 MNHEY, CDR2 SMNVEV (reference sequence). V was shortened by 1 base and J by 9 bases, with 12 bases between the two germline ends. As DNA, the CDR3 is TGTGCCAGCAGTTTATTTAGCCTAGCCAGGGAGCTGTTTTTT. This translates into CASSLFSLARELFF.

The chain joins TRBV12-3 or TRBV12-4 to TRBJ1-1; D gene uncertain. With 6 bases removed from V and 10 bases from J, the gap between germline ends came to 15 bases. The CDR3 sequence is 12 residues long. CDR3 in amino acids: CASSPASRRAFF. The CDR3 DNA is TGTGCCAGCAGCCCTGCCTCGCGTCGAGCTTTCTTT.

The J gene is TRBJ2-5, the V gene TRBV2, with 7 bases aligning to TRBD2. This CDR3 has 14 residues. V dropped 5 bases and J dropped 1; count of bases not matched to a gene: 4. Germline V CDR1 and CDR2: SNHLY, FYNNEI. The CDR3 region is CASSWRGSQETQYF. The CDR3 DNA follows: TGTGCCAGCAGTTGGCGGGGGAGCCAAGAGACCCAGTACTTC.

The chain employs TRBV6-2 or TRBV6-3 and TRBJ1-1; tentative D call: TRBD1 (5 bases). The length of the CDR3 is 17 residues. Germline V gene data show CDR1 as MNHEY and CDR2 as SVGEGT. The V end was cut by 2 bases, the J end by 1 base, with 17 bases between. CDR3 bases: TGTGCCAGCAGTTACGGAGGGGCAGGTAGGTGGAACACTGAAGCTTTCTTT. This gives the protein CASSYGGAGRWNTEAFF.

The V gene is TRBV4-2, the J gene TRBJ1-2; 7 nucleotides match TRBD1. This CDR3 region has 14 residues. Per the germline V gene, CDR1 is LGHNA and CDR2 is YNFKEQ. V shed 6 bases, J shed 1 base, and the junction held 5 bases outside the gene matches. In nucleotides, the CDR3 is TGTGCCAGCAGGGGGACAGCTTTTAACTATGGCTACACCTTC. Translating gives CASRGTAFNYGYTF.